This TCR beta chain was profiled in a study of molecular identifiers for immune sequencing clone quantification (dated by TCRdb to the late 2010s). The study in broad terms: For a replicate experiment, the RNA from either approximately 20,000 or 98,000 naive CD8 T cells was divided into five aliquots, and four of those aliquots went on to sequencing. This methods study benchmarked molecular-identifier clustering-based TCR repertoire sequencing (MIDCIRS) and TCR RNA copy counting, using CD8 T cells to do so.

Naive CD8 T cell libraries were made from approximately 22,000 to 940,000 sorted cells using 10%, 30% or 50% of purified RNA. Naive CD8 T cells were FACS-sorted as CD8+CD4-CCR7+CD45RA+ on a BD FACSAria II into RLT Plus buffer. To test detection sensitivity, Jurkat RNA equivalent to about eleven TCR copies was spiked into samples of about 18,000-1,000,000 naive CD8 T cells. CD8 T cells were enriched using RosetteSep CD8+ T Cell Enrichment Cocktail and Ficoll-Paque, and the enriched cells then underwent ACK red cell lysis. Libraries were constructed by PCR. The sequencer listed for this sample is NextSeq 500. Bulk TCR libraries were generated as previously described, with the TCR primers listed in Table S5 used. The Qiagen AllPrep DNA/RNA kit was used to purify total RNA. Before analysis, reads from multiple sequencing runs of the same library were pooled. In the authors' own workflow: Reads were retained only if the reads had an exact TCR constant sequence, and the retained reads were trimmed to 150 nt and grouped according to their 12-nt molecular barcodes. Within each barcode group, reads were sub-clustered at a 15% Levenshtein threshold, and quality-weighted consensus sequences were built per RNA molecule. Non-functional sequences were excluded, and lower-count sequences lying one edit away from another sequence were also excluded. On the basis of fitting two negative binomial distributions, barcode sub-clusters with fewer than 20% of the maximum read count were discarded. In TCRdb, the public reads were trimmed at Q25 with fastp and aligned with MiXCR, with productive beta chains retained. Under each unique CDR3 protein, matching rows form one entry showing the most common genes and DNA. The V and J calls and clone size are TCRdb's, not the authors'. In all, the sample holds about half a million distinct CDR3 sequences, and under 30% of those were seen once. Jointly, the top ten make up around 0.78% of the sample.

This clonotype was detected many times. Its cognate antigen has yet to be identified. Nothing much larger sits one base from this clone, and base qualities are not available. Study-wide findings and limitations: When barcode sub-clustering was not used, chimeric consensus sequences inflated TCR diversity, with chimeras reaching as high as 47%. Modeling estimated about 3 recovered TCR RNA copies per cell, compared with about ten by digital PCR, which implies around 30% capture efficiency. Identical TCR molecules sharing a barcode could cause highly expanded clone sizes to be underestimated. Spiked-in Jurkat TCR RNA (about ten copies' worth), which is not part of the donor repertoire, was contained in the naive libraries. Spiked-in Jurkat TCR RNA equivalent to a single cell was reported to be detectable even among approximately 1 million naive CD8 T cells. In CMV-specific effector cells, clones with more than 20 RNA copies accounted for over 97% of molecules, whereas in naive cells such clones accounted for under 1%.

The CDR3 runs 12 residues from the cysteine to the phenylalanine. Only CDR3 DNA remains: 36 bases, in frame from the first base. V was cut back by 2 bases and J by 7 bases, leaving a gap of 9 bases between them. CDR1 is given as MNHEY and CDR2 as SVGEGT, both from the germline V gene. The sequence joins TRBV6-2 or TRBV6-3 to TRBJ2-7; there is no confident call for the D gene. This TCR came from a human donor in good health. Some libraries in this study had Jurkat cell RNA spiked in. The specimen was naive CD8+ T cells from blood, with Jurkat cell RNA spiked in. Taken with the paper, the label for cell subset or site translates to: FACS-sorted CD8+CD4-CCR7+CD45RA+ naive T cells. The nucleotide sequence reads TGTGCCAGCAGTTACGCCAATTTGGAGCAGTACTTC. The translation is CASSYANLEQYF.